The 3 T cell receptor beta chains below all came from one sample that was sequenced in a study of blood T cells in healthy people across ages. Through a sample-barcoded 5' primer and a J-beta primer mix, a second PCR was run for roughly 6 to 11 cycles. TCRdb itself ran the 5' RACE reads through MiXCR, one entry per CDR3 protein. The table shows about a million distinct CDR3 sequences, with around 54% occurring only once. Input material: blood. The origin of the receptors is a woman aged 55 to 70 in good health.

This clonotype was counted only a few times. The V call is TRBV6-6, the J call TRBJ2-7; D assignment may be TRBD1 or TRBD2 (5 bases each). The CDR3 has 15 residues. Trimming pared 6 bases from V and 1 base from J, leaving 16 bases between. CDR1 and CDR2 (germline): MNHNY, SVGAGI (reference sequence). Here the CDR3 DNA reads TGTGCCAGCAGCGAAGGGACGGGGTCGTCCTACGAGCAGTACTTC. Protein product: CASSEGTGSSYEQYF.

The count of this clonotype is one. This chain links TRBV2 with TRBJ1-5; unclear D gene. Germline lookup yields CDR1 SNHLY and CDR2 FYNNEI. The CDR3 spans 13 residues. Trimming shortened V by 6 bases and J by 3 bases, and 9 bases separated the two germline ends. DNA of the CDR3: TGTGCCAGCAGGACCCAATACAATCAGCCCCAGCATTTT. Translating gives CASRTQYNQPQHF.

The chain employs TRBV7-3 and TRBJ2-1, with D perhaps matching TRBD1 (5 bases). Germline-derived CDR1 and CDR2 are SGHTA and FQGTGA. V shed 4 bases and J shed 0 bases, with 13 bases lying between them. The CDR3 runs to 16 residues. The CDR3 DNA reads TGTGCCAGCAGCTACTCAGGGTCGAGCTCCTACAATGAGCAGTTCTTC. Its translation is CASSYSGSSSYNEQFF.